The entry below describes one T cell receptor beta chain. Assay: immunoSEQ multiplex PCR; the TCRdb copy retains only in-frame clones and omits some. The table includes over 25,000 clones, 65% to 85% detected once. This specimen comes from a study of OX40 agonist ivuxolimab in advanced cancers. Study information: An agonistic human IgG2 monoclonal antibody against OX40 (CD134) was given.

This CDR3 has 12 amino acids. This receptor was taken from an adult with an advanced solid tumor such as melanoma, head and neck, liver or kidney cancer. The chain has TRBV21-1 and TRBJ2-1; the table calls TRBD2, which could not be checked here. TRBV21-1 is given as a pseudogene. This specimen consisted of CD4+ or CD8+ T cells sorted from blood, obtained in a trial of the OX40 agonist ivuxolimab. The CDR3 protein is CASIGEAGILFF. DNA for the CDR3: TGTGCCAGCATAGGAGAGGCCGGAATTCTGTTCTTC.